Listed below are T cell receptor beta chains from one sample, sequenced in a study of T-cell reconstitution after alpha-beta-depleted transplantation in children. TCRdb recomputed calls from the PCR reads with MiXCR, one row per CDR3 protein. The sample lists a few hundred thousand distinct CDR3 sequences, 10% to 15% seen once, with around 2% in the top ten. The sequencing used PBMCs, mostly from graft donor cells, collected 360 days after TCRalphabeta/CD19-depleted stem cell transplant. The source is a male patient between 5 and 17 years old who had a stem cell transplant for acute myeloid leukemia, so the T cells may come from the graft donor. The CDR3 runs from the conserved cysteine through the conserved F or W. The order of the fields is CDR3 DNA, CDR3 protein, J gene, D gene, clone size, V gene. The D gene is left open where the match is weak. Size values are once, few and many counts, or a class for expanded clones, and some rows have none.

DNA: TGTGCCAGCAGCGTAGGCGGAGACGAGCAGTACTTC
CDR3: CASSVGGDEQYF
J: TRBJ2-7
D: NA
size: NA
V: TRBV9

DNA: TGTGCCAGCAGCTTAGCAGGCCATTCTAGCACAGATACGCAGTATTTT
CDR3: CASSLAGHSSTDTQYF
J: TRBJ2-3
D: NA
size: NA
V: TRBV7-8

DNA: TGCAGTGCTCACCGGGACAGGGTATTCTATGGCTACACCTTC
CDR3: CSAHRDRVFYGYTF
J: TRBJ1-2
D: TRBD1
size: few
V: TRBV20-1

DNA: TGTGCCAGCAGTTCTTACGGGGAAGGCTACGAGCAGTACTTC
CDR3: CASSSYGEGYEQYF
J: TRBJ2-7
D: NA
size: NA
V: TRBV28

DNA: TGTGCTAGTGGTTTGGTCACTAGCGGGAGTCACAATGAGCAGTTCTTC
CDR3: CASGLVTSGSHNEQFF
J: TRBJ2-1
D: TRBD2
size: NA
V: TRBV12-5

DNA: TGTGCCAGTAGTACTGACGGGAGTCTCTTCAATCCCTACAATGAGCAGTTCTTC
CDR3: CASSTDGSLFNPYNEQFF
J: TRBJ2-1
D: NA
size: few
V: TRBV19

DNA: TGCAGTGCTAGGCGGGAGGGGACTTCAGATACGCAGTATTTT
CDR3: CSARREGTSDTQYF
J: TRBJ2-3
D: TRBD2
size: few
V: TRBV20-1

DNA: TGTGCCATCACAACGACTAGCGGAGTGCGGTATTTT
CDR3: CAITTTSGVRYF
J: TRBJ2-3
D: TRBD2
size: many
V: TRBV10-3

DNA: TGTGCCAGCAGTGGGGGGAGCGGGAGGGCCTTCTCCTACGAGCAGTACTTC
CDR3: CASSGGSGRAFSYEQYF
J: TRBJ2-7
D: TRBD2
size: few
V: TRBV25-1

DNA: TGTGCCAGCAGCCTGCTTGGGAAGCAGCCCTGCGAGCAGTACTTC
CDR3: CASSLLGKQPCEQYF
J: TRBJ2-7
D: NA
size: few
V: TRBV7-6

DNA: TGTGCCAGCAGTGACGTAGCGGGAGCCGCAGATACGCAGTATTTT
CDR3: CASSDVAGAADTQYF
J: TRBJ2-3
D: TRBD2
size: NA
V: TRBV6-4

DNA: TGTGCCAGCAGCCTGAGGGGGAGTGCATGGGACAATGAGCAGTTCTTC
CDR3: CASSLRGSAWDNEQFF
J: TRBJ2-1
D: NA
size: few
V: TRBV7-9

DNA: TGTGCCAGCAGCTTAAAATCCTGGGGGCTCATCGAAGAGACCCAGTATTTC
CDR3: CASSLKSWGLIEETQYF
J: TRBJ2-5
D: NA
size: NA
V: TRBV7-2

DNA: TGTGCCAGCAGCTTAGCGGATTCTATATTGACTAAGCAGTACTTC
CDR3: CASSLADSILTKQYF
J: TRBJ2-7
D: NA
size: many
V: TRBV7-2

DNA: TGTGCCAGCAGTTCCCTGAAGGGTACGGGCTACAATGAGCAGTTCTTC
CDR3: CASSSLKGTGYNEQFF
J: TRBJ2-1
D: NA
size: NA
V: TRBV28

DNA: TGCAGCGTTGAGGCAGTAGATTGGGGGACCCAGTACTTC
CDR3: CSVEAVDWGTQYF
J: TRBJ2-5
D: NA
size: many
V: TRBV29-1

DNA: TGTGCCACCCGGACTAGCGGGAGGGGGAAGACAGATACGCAGTATTTT
CDR3: CATRTSGRGKTDTQYF
J: TRBJ2-3
D: TRBD2
size: NA
V: TRBV10-3

DNA: TGTGCCTGGAGTCCGCCAGGGAGGAAGGGTCATGAGCAGTTCTTC
CDR3: CAWSPPGRKGHEQFF
J: TRBJ2-1
D: NA
size: few
V: TRBV30

DNA: TGTGCCAGCAGCCAAGAGAAGATCCCGCGGGGACGGGCGACCAATCAGCCCCAGCATTTT
CDR3: CASSQEKIPRGRATNQPQHF
J: TRBJ1-5
D: NA
size: NA
V: TRBV14

DNA: TGTGCCAGCAGCACCCCTCAAGGGAAGCAGTTCTTC
CDR3: CASSTPQGKQFF
J: TRBJ2-1
D: NA
size: NA
V: TRBV7-6

DNA: TGTGCCAGCAGTGCCGGTTGGGCTGAAGCTTTCTTT
CDR3: CASSAGWAEAFF
J: TRBJ1-1
D: NA
size: many
V: TRBV12-3/TRBV12-4

DNA: TGTGCCACCAGTGCCGCTACTCAGGGGGGGACTAGCGGGCCTGTGGATGAGCAGTTCTTC
CDR3: CATSAATQGGTSGPVDEQFF
J: TRBJ2-1
D: TRBD2
size: NA
V: TRBV24-1

DNA: TGTGCCAGCAGCCGCAGGGGGCGAGATACGCAGTATTTT
CDR3: CASSRRGRDTQYF
J: TRBJ2-3
D: TRBD1
size: NA
V: TRBV5-6

DNA: TGTGCCAGCAGCCCTGTTCTAGCGGGGCCAGGGAATGAGCAGTTCTTC
CDR3: CASSPVLAGPGNEQFF
J: TRBJ2-1
D: TRBD2
size: many
V: TRBV3-1

DNA: TGCAGCGTTGACGAGGCCTGTCCGGGCTTAAATGAAAAACTGTTTTTT
CDR3: CSVDEACPGLNEKLFF
J: TRBJ1-4
D: NA
size: few
V: TRBV29-1

DNA: TGTGCCAGCAGTGGGACCGGGACTAGCGGTATTCTGGATGAGCAGTTCTTC
CDR3: CASSGTGTSGILDEQFF
J: TRBJ2-1
D: TRBD2
size: many
V: TRBV28

DNA: TGTGCCAGCAGCTTATCCCAGGGTATACTTTCGTCCTACGAGCAGTACTTC
CDR3: CASSLSQGILSSYEQYF
J: TRBJ2-7
D: NA
size: NA
V: TRBV11-2

DNA: TGTGCCAGCACTCCCTCATCCGTAGCGAGCAATGAGCAGTTCTTC
CDR3: CASTPSSVASNEQFF
J: TRBJ2-1
D: NA
size: NA
V: TRBV6-2/TRBV6-3

DNA: TGTGCCAGCAGCTCGAAAACCTTTAGCTCCTACAATGAGCAGTTCTTC
CDR3: CASSSKTFSSYNEQFF
J: TRBJ2-1
D: NA
size: few
V: TRBV5-6

DNA: TGTGCCAGCAAAATGGACAGGAAAGCTTTCTTT
CDR3: CASKMDRKAFF
J: TRBJ1-1
D: TRBD1
size: NA
V: TRBV28

DNA: TGCAGTGCGCGGGGCTTTCCGGGGACTAGCGGGGTGTACAATGAGCAGTTCTTC
CDR3: CSARGFPGTSGVYNEQFF
J: TRBJ2-1
D: TRBD2
size: NA
V: TRBV20-1

DNA: TGTGCCAGCAGTTGGATTCTAGGAGGGGGGTACAATGAGCAGTTCTTC
CDR3: CASSWILGGGYNEQFF
J: TRBJ2-1
D: NA
size: few
V: TRBV6-5

DNA: TGCGCCAGCAGCTTGCTCGGGAGAGAGGGCGAGCAGTACTTC
CDR3: CASSLLGREGEQYF
J: TRBJ2-7
D: NA
size: NA
V: TRBV5-1

DNA: TGTGCCAGCAGCAAAGTAGGATGCAGGGGGGAGCAAGAGACCCAGTACTTC
CDR3: CASSKVGCRGEQETQYF
J: TRBJ2-5
D: NA
size: few
V: TRBV21-1

DNA: TGTGCCAGCAGTTTATCGCCGCCGGGACTAGCGGCCAAAACCGGGGAGCTGTTTTTT
CDR3: CASSLSPPGLAAKTGELFF
J: TRBJ2-2
D: TRBD2
size: NA
V: TRBV28

DNA: TGTGCCAGCAGCCAAGGCGGGCTAGCGGGAGCATTCCGGAGAGAGACCCAGTACTTC
CDR3: CASSQGGLAGAFRRETQYF
J: TRBJ2-5
D: TRBD2
size: NA
V: TRBV4-2

DNA: TGTGCCAGCAGTTTAAATGGGGTTGGCGGGAGGTTGGAGACCCAGTACTTC
CDR3: CASSLNGVGGRLETQYF
J: TRBJ2-5
D: TRBD2
size: many
V: TRBV12-3/TRBV12-4

DNA: TGCAGTGCTAAACAGGGCCTGAGTTCCTACGAGCAGTACTTC
CDR3: CSAKQGLSSYEQYF
J: TRBJ2-7
D: NA
size: NA
V: TRBV20-1

DNA: TGTGCCAGCAGTTACTCGAGCGGTGCCTACAATGAGCAGTTCTTC
CDR3: CASSYSSGAYNEQFF
J: TRBJ2-1
D: NA
size: many
V: TRBV6-2/TRBV6-3

DNA: TGCAGCGTTTCCGGGACACAGTCCTACAATGAGCAGTTCTTC
CDR3: CSVSGTQSYNEQFF
J: TRBJ2-1
D: NA
size: NA
V: TRBV29-1

DNA: TGTTCTGGAACTAACTATGGCTACACCTTC
CDR3: CSGTNYGYTF
J: TRBJ1-2
D: NA
size: few
V: TRBV7-9

DNA: TGTGCCAGGTGGGATACGGGACAAAGAGATACGCAGTATTTT
CDR3: CARWDTGQRDTQYF
J: TRBJ2-3
D: NA
size: NA
V: TRBV14

DNA: TGTGCCAGCAATGGACTAGCGGGAGGGGAATACGAGCAGTACTTC
CDR3: CASNGLAGGEYEQYF
J: TRBJ2-7
D: TRBD2
size: many
V: TRBV6-1

DNA: TGTGCCAGCAGCCGCGGACAGGGAAACATTCAGTACTTC
CDR3: CASSRGQGNIQYF
J: TRBJ2-4
D: TRBD1
size: few
V: TRBV7-3

DNA: TGTGCCAGCAGCCCTCGGACTAGCGGGAGACGGGAGACCCAGTACTTC
CDR3: CASSPRTSGRRETQYF
J: TRBJ2-5
D: TRBD2
size: NA
V: TRBV7-9

DNA: TGCGCCAGCAGCTTGGCCCCGGGACTAGGCTCCTACGAGCAGTACTTC
CDR3: CASSLAPGLGSYEQYF
J: TRBJ2-7
D: TRBD2
size: NA
V: TRBV5-1

DNA: TGTGCCAGCAGTGGGTCCTACGAGCAGTACTTC
CDR3: CASSGSYEQYF
J: TRBJ2-7
D: NA
size: many
V: TRBV5-1